This T cell receptor (beta chain) was recovered during a study of T cell repertoires in cytomegalovirus infection. Background on the study: Newly reported HLA-C-restricted and thoroughly characterized HLA-B-restricted CMV epitopes were employed. Public TCR beta signatures provided an indication of both CMV infection and a matching HLA type.

Whole-study findings and limits: CMV carriers having the relevant HLA were flagged by cumulative public TCR beta family frequency. HLA-C-restricted CMV clonotypes gave the most frequent clonotype in two of eight donors.

Per germline, CDR1 LNHDA and CDR2 SQIVND (reference sequence). The CDR3 length is 16 residues. The V segment lost 6 bases and the J segment 2 bases; nucleotides outside the gene matches: 12. A word on this clonotype: The antigen is unknown.

TCRdb re-called the reads through MiXCR, storing one row per CDR3 protein. The sample lists over 120,000 distinct CDR3 sequences, 32% seen once, with roughly half in the top ten. The sequenced sample was CD8+ T cells from cultured PBMCs, obtained from culture after CMV antigen stimulation. The TCR originated in a human donor in good health (CMV status not recorded). Some clones in this sample may be carry-over from other donors' samples. This rearrangement joins TRBV19 to TRBJ2-7; 8 bases align to TRBD2. The CDR3 spells CASSRGGPDDTYEQYF. The CDR3 region has the DNA TGTGCCAGTAGCCGGGGGGGGCCGGACGATACCTACGAGCAGTACTTC.